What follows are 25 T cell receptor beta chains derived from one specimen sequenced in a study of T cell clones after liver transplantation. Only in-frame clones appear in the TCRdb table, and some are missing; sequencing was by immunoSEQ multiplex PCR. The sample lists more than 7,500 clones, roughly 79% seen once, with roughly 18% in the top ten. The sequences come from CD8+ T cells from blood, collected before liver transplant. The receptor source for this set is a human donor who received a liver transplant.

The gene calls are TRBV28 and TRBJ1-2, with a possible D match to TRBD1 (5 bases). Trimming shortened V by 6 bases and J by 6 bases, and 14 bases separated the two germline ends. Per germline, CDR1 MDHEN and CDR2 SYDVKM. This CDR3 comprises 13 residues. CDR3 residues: CASRPPGTNGYTF. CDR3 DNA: TGTGCCAGCAGGCCTCCGGGGACGAATGGCTACACCTTC.

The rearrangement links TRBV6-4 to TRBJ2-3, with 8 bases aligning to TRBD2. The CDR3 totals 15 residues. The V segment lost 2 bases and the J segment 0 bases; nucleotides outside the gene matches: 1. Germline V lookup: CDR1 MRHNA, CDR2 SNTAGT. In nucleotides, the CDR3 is TGTGCCAGCAGTGACGGGACTAGTAGCACAGATACGCAGTATTTT. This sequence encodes CASSDGTSSTDTQYF.

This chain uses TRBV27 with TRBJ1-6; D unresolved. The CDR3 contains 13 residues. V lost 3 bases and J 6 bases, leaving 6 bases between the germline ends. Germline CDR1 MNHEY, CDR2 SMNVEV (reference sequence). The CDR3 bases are TGTGCCAGCAGTTTGAACTTTAATTCACCCCTCCACTTT. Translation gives CASSLNFNSPLHF.

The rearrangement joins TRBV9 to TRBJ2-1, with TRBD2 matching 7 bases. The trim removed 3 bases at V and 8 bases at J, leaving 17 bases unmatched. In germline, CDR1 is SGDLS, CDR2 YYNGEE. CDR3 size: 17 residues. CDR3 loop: CASSARGGASGTDEQFF. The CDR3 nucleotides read TGTGCCAGCAGCGCTAGGGGTGGGGCTAGCGGCACCGATGAGCAGTTCTTC. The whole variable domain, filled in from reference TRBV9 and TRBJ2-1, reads DSGVTQTPKHLITATGQRVTLRCSPRSGDLSVYWYQQSLDQGLQFLIQYYNGEERAKGNILERFSAQQFPDLHSELNLSSLELGDSALYFCASSARGGASGTDEQFFGPGTRLTVL.

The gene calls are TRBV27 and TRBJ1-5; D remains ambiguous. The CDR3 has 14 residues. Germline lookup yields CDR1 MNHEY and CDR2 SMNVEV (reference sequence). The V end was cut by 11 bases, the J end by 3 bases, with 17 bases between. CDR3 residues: CACSPASSNQPQHF. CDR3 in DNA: TGTGCCTGTAGCCCGGCCAGCTCCAATCAGCCCCAGCATTTT.

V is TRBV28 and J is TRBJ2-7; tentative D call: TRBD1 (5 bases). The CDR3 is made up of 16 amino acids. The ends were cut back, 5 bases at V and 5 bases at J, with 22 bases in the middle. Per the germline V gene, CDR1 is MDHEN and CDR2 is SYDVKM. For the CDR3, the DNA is TGTGCCAGCAGTCAAACCTACGGGCAGGGTCGGAACGAGCAGTACTTC. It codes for CASSQTYGQGRNEQYF.

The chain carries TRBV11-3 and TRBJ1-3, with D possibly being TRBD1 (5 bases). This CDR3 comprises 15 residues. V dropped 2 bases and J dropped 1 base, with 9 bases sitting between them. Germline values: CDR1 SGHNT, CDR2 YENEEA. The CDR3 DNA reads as TGTGCCAGCAGCTTACAGGGCACGTCTGGAAACACCATATATTTT. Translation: CASSLQGTSGNTIYF.

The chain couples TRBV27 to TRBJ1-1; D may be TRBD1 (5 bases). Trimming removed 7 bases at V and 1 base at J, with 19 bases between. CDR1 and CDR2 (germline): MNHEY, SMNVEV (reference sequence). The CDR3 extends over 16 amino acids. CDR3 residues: CASKLTGTWGNTEAFF. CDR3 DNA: TGTGCCAGCAAACTAACTGGGACGTGGGGGAACACTGAAGCTTTCTTT.

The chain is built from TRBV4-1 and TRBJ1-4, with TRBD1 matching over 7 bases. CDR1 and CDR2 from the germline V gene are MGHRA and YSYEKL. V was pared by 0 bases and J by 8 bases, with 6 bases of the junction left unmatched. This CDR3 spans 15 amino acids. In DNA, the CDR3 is TGCGCCAGCAGCCAAGAAGACAGGGTTGGAGAAAAACTGTTTTTT. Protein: CASSQEDRVGEKLFF.

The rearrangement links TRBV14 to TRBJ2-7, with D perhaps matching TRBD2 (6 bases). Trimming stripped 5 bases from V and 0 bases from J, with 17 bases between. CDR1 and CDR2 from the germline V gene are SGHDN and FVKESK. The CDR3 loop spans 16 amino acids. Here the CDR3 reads CASSKGLAHSSYEQYF. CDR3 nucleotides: TGTGCCAGCAGCAAGGGCCTAGCGCACAGCTCCTACGAGCAGTACTTC. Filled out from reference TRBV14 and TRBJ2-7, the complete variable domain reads EAGVTQFPSHSVIEKGQTVTLRCDPISGHDNLYWYRRVMGKEIKFLLHFVKESKQDESGMPNNRFLAERTGGTYSTLKVQPAELEDSGVYFCASSKGLAHSSYEQYFGPGTRLTVT.

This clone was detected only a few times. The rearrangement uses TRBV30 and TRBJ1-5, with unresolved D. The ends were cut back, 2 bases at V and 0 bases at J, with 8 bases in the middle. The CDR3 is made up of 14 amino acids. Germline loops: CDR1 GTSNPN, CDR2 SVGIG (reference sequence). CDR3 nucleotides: TGTGCCTGGAGTCTCAAGGATAGCAATCAGCCCCAGCATTTT. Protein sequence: CAWSLKDSNQPQHF.

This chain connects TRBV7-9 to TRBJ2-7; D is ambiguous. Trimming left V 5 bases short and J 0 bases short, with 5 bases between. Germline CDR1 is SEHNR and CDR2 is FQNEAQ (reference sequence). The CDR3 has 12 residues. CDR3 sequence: CASSRSSYEQYF. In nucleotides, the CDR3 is TGTGCCAGCAGCCGCAGCTCCTACGAGCAGTACTTC.

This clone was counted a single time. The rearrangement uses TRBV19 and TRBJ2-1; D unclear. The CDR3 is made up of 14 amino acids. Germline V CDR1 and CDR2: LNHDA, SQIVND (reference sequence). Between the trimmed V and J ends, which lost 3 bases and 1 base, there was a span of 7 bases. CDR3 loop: CASSMVASYNEQFF. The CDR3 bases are TGTGCCAGTAGTATGGTCGCGTCCTACAATGAGCAGTTCTTC.

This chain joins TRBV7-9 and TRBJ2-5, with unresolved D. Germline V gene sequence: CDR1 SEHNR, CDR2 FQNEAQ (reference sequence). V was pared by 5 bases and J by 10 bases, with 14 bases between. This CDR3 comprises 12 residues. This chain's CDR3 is CASSPPKQIQYF. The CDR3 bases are TGTGCCAGCAGCCCCCCCAAGCAAATCCAGTACTTC.

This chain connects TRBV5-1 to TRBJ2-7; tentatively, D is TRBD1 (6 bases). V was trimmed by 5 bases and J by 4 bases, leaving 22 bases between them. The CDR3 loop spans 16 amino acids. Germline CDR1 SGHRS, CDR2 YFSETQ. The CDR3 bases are TGCGCCAGCAGTGGAGAGCTAGGACAGAGCTATTACGAGCAGTACTTC. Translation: CASSGELGQSYYEQYF.

CDR3 sequence: CASSSMIAGVPYGYTF. The CDR3 DNA is TGTGCCAGCAGTTCTATGATTGCGGGGGTTCCCTATGGCTACACCTTC. The gene calls are TRBV11-1 and TRBJ1-2; possible D gene TRBD1, 5 bases. V lost 6 bases and J 4 bases, leaving 21 bases between the germline ends. Per the germline V gene, CDR1 is SGHAT and CDR2 is FQDESV (reference sequence). CDR3 size: 16 residues. The full variable domain, completed using reference TRBV11-1 and TRBJ1-2, is EAEVAQSPRYKITEKSQAVAFWCDPISGHATLYWYRQILGQGPELLVQFQDESVVDDSQLPKDRFSAERLKGVDSTLKIQPAELGDSAMYLCASSSMIAGVPYGYTFGSGTRLTVV.

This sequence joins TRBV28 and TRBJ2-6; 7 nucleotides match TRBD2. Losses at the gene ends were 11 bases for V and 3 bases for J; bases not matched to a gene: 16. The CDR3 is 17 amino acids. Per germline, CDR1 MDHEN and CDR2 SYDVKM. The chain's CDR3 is CASTREGSLYGANVLTF. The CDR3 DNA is TGTGCCTCAACCAGGGAGGGTAGTTTGTATGGGGCCAACGTCCTGACTTTC.

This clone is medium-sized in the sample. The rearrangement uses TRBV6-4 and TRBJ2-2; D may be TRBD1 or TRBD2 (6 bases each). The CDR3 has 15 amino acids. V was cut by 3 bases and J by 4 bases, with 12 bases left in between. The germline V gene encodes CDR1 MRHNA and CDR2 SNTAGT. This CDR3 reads CASSEGRGGTGELFF. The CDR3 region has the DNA TGTGCCAGCAGTGAAGGCAGGGGAGGCACCGGGGAGCTGTTTTTT.

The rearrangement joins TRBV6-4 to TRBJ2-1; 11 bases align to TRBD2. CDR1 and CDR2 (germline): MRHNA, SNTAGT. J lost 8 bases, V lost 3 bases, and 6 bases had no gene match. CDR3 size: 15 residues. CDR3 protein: CASSETSGGTDEQFF. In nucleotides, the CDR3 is TGTGCCAGCAGTGAAACTAGCGGGGGCACGGATGAGCAGTTCTTC.

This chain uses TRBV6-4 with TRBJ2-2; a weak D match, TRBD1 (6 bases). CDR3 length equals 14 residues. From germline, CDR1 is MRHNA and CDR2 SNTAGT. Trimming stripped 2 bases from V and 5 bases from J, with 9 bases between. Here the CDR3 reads CASSDLQGTGELFF. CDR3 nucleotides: TGTGCCAGCAGTGACCTACAGGGTACCGGGGAGCTGTTTTTT.

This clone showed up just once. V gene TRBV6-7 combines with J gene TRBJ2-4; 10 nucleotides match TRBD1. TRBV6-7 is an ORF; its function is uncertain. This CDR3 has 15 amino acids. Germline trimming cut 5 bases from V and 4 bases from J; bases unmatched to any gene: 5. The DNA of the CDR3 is TGTGCCAGCAGTCCCCGGACAGGGGGAAAAAACATTCAGTACTTC. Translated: CASSPRTGGKNIQYF.

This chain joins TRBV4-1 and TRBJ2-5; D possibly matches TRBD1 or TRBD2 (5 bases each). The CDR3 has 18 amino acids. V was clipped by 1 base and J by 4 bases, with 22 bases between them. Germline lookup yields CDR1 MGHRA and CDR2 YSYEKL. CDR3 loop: CASSQGDLRNLGTETQYF. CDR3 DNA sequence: TGCGCCAGCAGCCAAGGGGACCTCCGTAATCTGGGAACAGAGACCCAGTACTTC.

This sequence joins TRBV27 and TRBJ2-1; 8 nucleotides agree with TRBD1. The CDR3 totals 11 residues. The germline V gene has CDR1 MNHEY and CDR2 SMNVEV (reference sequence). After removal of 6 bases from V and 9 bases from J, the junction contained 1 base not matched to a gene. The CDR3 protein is CASSRGLEQFF. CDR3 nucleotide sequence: TGTGCCAGCAGCAGGGGGCTTGAGCAGTTCTTC.

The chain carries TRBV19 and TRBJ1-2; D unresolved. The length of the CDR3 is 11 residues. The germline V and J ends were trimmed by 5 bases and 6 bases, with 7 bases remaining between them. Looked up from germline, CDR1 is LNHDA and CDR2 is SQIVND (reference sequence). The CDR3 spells CASSLGNGYTF. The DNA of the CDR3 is TGTGCCAGTAGTCTCGGGAATGGCTACACCTTC. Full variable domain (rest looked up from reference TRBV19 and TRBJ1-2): DGGITQSPKYLFRKEGQNVTLSCEQNLNHDAMYWYRQDPGQGLRLIYYSQIVNDFQKGDIAEGYSVSREKKESFPLTVTSAQKNPTAFYLCASSLGNGYTFGSGTRLTVV.

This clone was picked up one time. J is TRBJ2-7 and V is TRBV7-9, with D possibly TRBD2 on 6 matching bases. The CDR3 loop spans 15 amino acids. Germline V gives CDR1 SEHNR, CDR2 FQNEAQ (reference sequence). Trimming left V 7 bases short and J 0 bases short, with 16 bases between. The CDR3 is CASKPGVGGSYEQYF. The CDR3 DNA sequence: TGTGCCAGCAAGCCGGGGGTGGGCGGCTCCTACGAGCAGTACTTC.